In this sample, the clone carrying this T cell receptor beta chain turned up many times. RNA transcripts served as template for amplifying TCR beta CDR3 sequences. The workflow started with a first-round RT-PCR run with HTBI primers and then moved on to a second-round multiplex PCR. TCRdb independently ran MiXCR on the multiplex PCR reads; one entry per CDR3 protein. The sample holds 200,000 to 250,000 distinct CDR3 sequences, around 28% seen once. This sample stems from a study of Graves' ophthalmopathy and Graves' hyperthyroidism. V shed 2 bases and J shed 5 bases, with 13 bases lying between them. The CDR3 is 16 amino acids. The germline gives CDR1 SNHLY, CDR2 FYNNEI.

The chain joins TRBV2 to TRBJ1-6, with D hard to call. This clonotype was sampled from a man in his fifties with Graves' ophthalmopathy. Sequencing input: peripheral blood. The DNA of the CDR3 is TGTGCCAGCAGTGAATCTCGTTTAGTCCATAATTCACCCCTCCACTTT. Translation gives CASSESRLVHNSPLHF.